These 12 T cell receptor beta chains were sequenced from one sample in a study of cytomegalovirus exposure and HLA in healthy donors. The PCR employed 60 Vbeta primers together with 13 Jbeta primers. The table came from immunoSEQ multiplex PCR; TCRdb's copy has only in-frame clones and leaves some out. The repertoire holds roughly 180,000 clones, with 70% to 90% as singletons. Specimen: PBMCs. Receptor source: a man younger than 35 in good health and CMV-seropositive.

A note on this clone: Other nucleotide sequences in the sample specify the same CDR3. The V call is TRBV7-9, the J call TRBJ2-1, with TRBD1 as a possible D gene (6 bases). V was pared by 5 bases and J by 4 bases, with 9 bases between. The CDR3 sequence is 13 residues long. Germline V lookup: CDR1 SEHNR, CDR2 FQNEAQ (reference sequence). This CDR3 is CASSRGQYNEQFF. The CDR3 DNA sequence: TGTGCCAGCAGCCGCGGACAGTACAATGAGCAGTTCTTC. Based on the CDR3 plus reference TRBV7-9 and TRBJ2-1, the full variable domain is DTGVSQNPRHKITKRGQNVTFRCDPISEHNRLYWYRQTLGQGPEFLTYFQNEAQLEKSRLLSDRFSAERPKGSFSTLEIQRTEQGDSAMYLCASSRGQYNEQFFGPGTRLTVL.

The chain recombines TRBV2 with TRBJ1-4; D is unresolved. Germline-derived CDR1 and CDR2 are SNHLY and FYNNEI. CDR3 length: 16 amino acids. Trimming left V 7 bases short and J 6 bases short, with 21 bases between. CDR3 sequence: CASNQPRVQLDEKLFF. CDR3 nucleotide sequence: TGTGCCAGCAATCAGCCCCGGGTGCAACTCGATGAAAAACTGTTTTTT. The full variable domain, rest sourced from reference TRBV2 and TRBJ1-4, is EPEVTQTPSHQVTQMGQEVILRCVPISNHLYFYWYRQILGQKVEFLVSFYNNEISEKSEIFDDQFSVERPDGSNFTLKIRSTKLEDSAMYFCASNQPRVQLDEKLFFGSGTQLSVL.

The rearrangement joins TRBV6-1 to TRBJ2-5; perhaps TRBD2 as D (6 bases). CDR3 length: 14 residues. Germline-derived CDR1 and CDR2 are MNHNS and SASEGT. The V gene lost 3 bases and the J gene lost 3 bases, with 11 bases spanning the gap. The CDR3 DNA follows: TGTGCCAGCAGTGAGTTCCAGCGGGAAGAGACCCAGTACTTC. Amino acids: CASSEFQREETQYF.

The chain recombines TRBV7-9 with TRBJ2-7; 9 bases agree with TRBD1. V shed 3 bases and J 3 bases; nucleotides not matched to a gene: 9. The CDR3 is 16 residues long. CDR1 is SEHNR, CDR2 FQNEAQ, per germline (reference sequence). The CDR3 loop is CASSFVRGQGIYEQYF. The CDR3 DNA sequence: TGTGCCAGCAGCTTCGTAAGGGGACAGGGAATCTACGAGCAGTACTTC.

The CDR3 is CASSPNSGGTDTQYF. The CDR3 DNA reads as TGTGCCAGCAGCCCCAATAGCGGGGGCACAGATACGCAGTATTTT. The chain joins TRBV11-2 to TRBJ2-3, with 8 bases that match TRBD2. The CDR3 loop spans 15 amino acids. CDR1 SGHAT and CDR2 FQNNGV come from the germline V gene. Unmatched junction bases numbered 5, after V lost 5 bases and J lost 1 base.

The sample holds a few counts of this clone. This sequence joins TRBV4-3 and TRBJ1-4; the D gene is possibly TRBD1 (6 bases). Germline lookup yields CDR1 LGHNA and CDR2 YSLEER. CDR3 size: 15 residues. Trimming removed 4 bases at V and 8 bases at J, with 17 bases between. The CDR3 DNA reads as TGCGCCAGCAGCCCCACAGGGTTAAGGGAGGAAAAACTGTTTTTT. As protein: CASSPTGLREEKLFF.

V is TRBV9 and J is TRBJ2-1; TRBD2 aligns across 7 bases. Per the germline V gene, CDR1 is SGDLS and CDR2 is YYNGEE. J gave up 0 bases and V 3 bases, and 3 bases lay outside the gene matches. The CDR3 contains 15 residues. This chain's CDR3 is CASSASGASYNEQFF. The CDR3 region has the DNA TGTGCCAGCAGCGCCAGCGGGGCCTCCTACAATGAGCAGTTCTTC.

The V and J genes are TRBV27 and TRBJ1-6; the D gene is possibly TRBD1 (5 bases). Trimming shortened V by 8 bases and J by 8 bases, and 16 bases separated the two germline ends. The CDR3 length is 14 residues. The germline gives CDR1 MNHEY, CDR2 SMNVEV (reference sequence). CDR3 DNA sequence: TGTGCCAGCCGGCTATCTGGCAGGGATTCACCCCTCCACTTT. The encoded protein is CASRLSGRDSPLHF.

Here the CDR3 DNA reads TGTGCCAGTAGTATAGATGGGGTATGGGACAGGGGTCCCATTTCCTCCTACGAGCAGTACTTC. Its translation: CASSIDGVWDRGPISSYEQYF. The chain carries TRBV19 and TRBJ2-7; 10 bases map to TRBD1. The CDR3 totals 21 residues. The V gene end was trimmed by 0 bases and the J gene end by 0 bases; junction bases not matched to a gene: 17. Germline lookup yields CDR1 LNHDA and CDR2 SQIVND (reference sequence).

J is TRBJ1-1 and V is TRBV10-3; the D gene is possibly TRBD1 (5 bases). V lost 4 bases and J 6 bases, leaving 12 bases between the germline ends. Germline-derived CDR1 and CDR2 are ENHRY and SYGVKD. The CDR3 totals 13 residues. The CDR3 reads CAISVDRGSEAFF. CDR3 in DNA: TGTGCCATCAGTGTCGATAGGGGCTCTGAAGCTTTCTTT.

This clone was found once. The rearrangement links TRBV6-4 to TRBJ2-1, with D tentatively TRBD1 (6 bases). The CDR3 loop spans 15 amino acids. The germline V and J ends were trimmed by 3 bases and 2 bases, with 11 bases remaining between them. Germline V gene data show CDR1 as MRHNA and CDR2 as SNTAGT. CDR3 coding DNA: TGTGCCAGCAGTGAGGGGGCAGGCACCTACAATGAGCAGTTCTTC. This gives the protein CASSEGAGTYNEQFF.

The chain has TRBV2 and TRBJ2-6; D is undetermined. Per germline, CDR1 SNHLY and CDR2 FYNNEI. The CDR3 runs to 15 residues. Trimming stripped 6 bases from V and 2 bases from J, with 11 bases between. CDR3 bases: TGTGCCAGCAGCGTTACAGTAGCTGGGGCCAACGTCCTGACTTTC. Protein product: CASSVTVAGANVLTF.